This TCR beta chain was obtained from a study of T cell responses to AZD1222 COVID-19 vaccine. The V end lost 8 bases, the J end lost 0 bases, and 9 bases lay between the germline ends. The CDR3 runs 14 residues. CDR1 is KGHDR and CDR2 is SFDVKD in the germline V gene. Analyses pooled second doses at about 4 or about 12 weeks. Only in-frame clones appear in the TCRdb table, and some are missing; sequencing was by immunoSEQ multiplex PCR. Among over 120,000 clones, 70% to 90% were seen once, and the ten largest hold approximately 5%. This chain joins TRBV24-1 and TRBJ1-4, with D unresolved. The starting material was peripheral blood, obtained 28 days after the second AZD1222 dose. The clonotype was recovered from an adult who received the AZD1222 COVID-19 vaccine. CDR3 sequence (DNA): TGTGCCACCAATCACACAACAACTAATGAAAAACTGTTTTTT. Protein sequence: CATNHTTTNEKLFF.